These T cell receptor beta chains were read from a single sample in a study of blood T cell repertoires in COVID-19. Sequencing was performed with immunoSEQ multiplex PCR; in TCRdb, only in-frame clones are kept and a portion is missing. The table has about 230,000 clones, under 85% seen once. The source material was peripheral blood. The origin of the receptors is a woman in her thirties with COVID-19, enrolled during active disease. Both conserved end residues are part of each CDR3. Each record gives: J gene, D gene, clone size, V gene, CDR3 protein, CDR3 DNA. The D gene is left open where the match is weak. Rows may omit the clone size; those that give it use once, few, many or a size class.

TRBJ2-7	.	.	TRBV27	CASSPSVGYEQYF	TGTGCCAGCAGCCCCTCAGTTGGTTACGAGCAGTACTTC
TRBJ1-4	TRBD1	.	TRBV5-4	CASSSDRGWSNEKLFF	TGTGCCAGCAGTTCGGACAGGGGGTGGTCTAATGAAAAACTGTTTTTT
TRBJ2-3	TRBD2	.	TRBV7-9	CASSLGLAGDPQYF	TGTGCCAGCAGCTTAGGACTAGCGGGAGATCCGCAGTATTTT
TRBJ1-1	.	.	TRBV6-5	CASSYSRGWNTEAFF	TGTGCCAGCAGTTACTCCAGGGGTTGGAACACTGAAGCTTTCTTT
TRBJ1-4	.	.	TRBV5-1	CASSLDGQWGVREKLFF	TGCGCCAGCAGCTTGGATGGACAGTGGGGTGTGCGTGAAAAACTGTTTTTT
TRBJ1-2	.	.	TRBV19	CASSQGTYGYTF	TGTGCCAGCTCACAGGGAACCTATGGCTACACCTTC
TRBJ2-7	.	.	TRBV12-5	CASGPGLYSYEQYF	TGTGCTAGTGGCCCAGGACTGTACTCCTACGAGCAGTACTTC
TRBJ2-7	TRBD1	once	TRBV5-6	CASSSGQGPYEQYF	TGTGCCAGCAGCTCAGGACAGGGGCCCTACGAGCAGTACTTC
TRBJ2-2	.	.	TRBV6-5	CASRRGDTGELFF	TGTGCCAGCAGGCGGGGAGACACCGGGGAGCTGTTTTTT
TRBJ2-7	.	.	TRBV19	CASSKPQAGSFAYEQYF	TGTGCCAGTAGTAAGCCCCAAGCAGGGTCCTTCGCCTACGAGCAGTACTTC
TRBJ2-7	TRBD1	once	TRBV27	CASSPGQGTYEQYF	TGTGCCAGCAGTCCCGGACAGGGAACCTACGAGCAGTACTTC
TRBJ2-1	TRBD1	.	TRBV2	CASSEYGTGDGNEQFF	TGTGCCAGCAGTGAATACGGGACAGGGGACGGCAATGAGCAGTTCTTC
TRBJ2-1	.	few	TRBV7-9	CASSLRGSSYNEQFF	TGTGCCAGCAGCTTACGGGGGAGCTCCTACAATGAGCAGTTCTTC
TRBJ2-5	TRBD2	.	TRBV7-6	CASSLAAGGLETQYF	TGTGCCAGCAGCTTGGCAGCGGGGGGGCTGGAGACCCAGTACTTC
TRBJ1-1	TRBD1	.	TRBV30	CAWSKIRQGTEAFF	TGTGCCTGGAGTAAGATTAGACAGGGCACTGAAGCTTTCTTT
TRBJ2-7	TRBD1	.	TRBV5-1	CASSLGGTDSYEQYF	TGCGCCAGCAGCTTGGGGGGGACAGACTCCTACGAGCAGTACTTC
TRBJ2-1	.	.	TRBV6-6	CASSLTVVNNEQFF	TGTGCCAGCAGTCTAACAGTTGTAAACAATGAGCAGTTCTTC
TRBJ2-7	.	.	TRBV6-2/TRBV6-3	CASSLGYLEQYF	TGTGCCAGCAGTTTGGGCTACCTCGAGCAGTACTTC
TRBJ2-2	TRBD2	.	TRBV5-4	CASSLGGGRTGELFF	TGTGCCAGCAGCTTGGGCGGGGGGAGAACCGGGGAGCTGTTTTTT
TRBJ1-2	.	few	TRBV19	CASTRGSNYGYTF	TGTGCCAGTACCAGGGGAAGTAACTATGGCTACACCTTC
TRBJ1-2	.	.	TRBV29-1	CSVVYGYTF	TGCAGCGTTGTATATGGCTACACCTTC
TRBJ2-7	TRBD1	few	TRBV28	CASSFLLTARDRASYEQYF	TGTGCCAGCAGTTTCCTGCTTACCGCCCGGGACAGGGCCTCCTACGAGCAGTACTTC
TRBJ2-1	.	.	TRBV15	CATSRTGTRNEQFF	TGTGCCACCAGCAGAACCGGGACAAGGAATGAGCAGTTCTTC
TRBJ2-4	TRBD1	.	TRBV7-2	CASSSRGPGKNIQYF	TGTGCCAGCAGCTCCAGGGGGCCGGGCAAAAACATTCAGTACTTC
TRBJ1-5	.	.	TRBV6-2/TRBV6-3	CASSYSLDPYSGLHQPQHF	TGTGCCAGCAGTTACTCCTTAGATCCCTACTCGGGACTGCATCAGCCCCAGCATTTT
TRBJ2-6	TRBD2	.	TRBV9	CASSAHLGLAGGAGANVLTF	TGTGCCAGCAGCGCCCATCTGGGACTAGCGGGTGGGGCCGGGGCCAACGTCCTGACTTTC
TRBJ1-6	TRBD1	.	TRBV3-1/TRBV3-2	CASSRQDREYDSPLHF	TGTGCCAGCAGCCGCCAAGACAGGGAGTACGATTCACCCCTCCACTTT